The rows below give T cell receptor beta chains drawn from one sample of a study of blood T cell repertoires in COVID-19. Clones were read by immunoSEQ multiplex PCR, and TCRdb kept only the in-frame ones, dropping some. The sample consists of around 78,000 clones, 80% to 95% of them appearing once. The sequenced material came from peripheral blood. The origin of the receptors is a woman between 50 and 59 years old in a cohort sampled during active COVID-19. Both conserved end residues are part of each CDR3. The D gene is left open where the match is weak. A row's size may be missing; if present it is once, few, many or a size class.

>.|TRBV28|.|TRBJ1-1
CASSTSGAAPNTEAFF
TGTGCCAGCAGCACCTCTGGGGCAGCCCCAAACACTGAAGCTTTCTTT
>TRBD1|TRBV5-1|.|TRBJ1-5
CASSPGQGGNQPQHF
TGCGCCAGCAGCCCGGGACAGGGTGGCAATCAGCCCCAGCATTTT
>TRBD1|TRBV30|.|TRBJ1-4
CACLGQGGEKLFF
TGTGCCTGCCTGGGACAGGGTGGAGAAAAACTGTTTTTT
>.|TRBV6-5|.|TRBJ1-2
CASSYSRGAYGYTF
TGTGCCAGCAGTTACTCGCGGGGGGCGTATGGCTACACCTTC
>.|TRBV4-2|.|TRBJ2-1
CASSQERNRVNEQFF
TGTGCCAGCAGCCAAGAAAGAAACAGGGTCAATGAGCAGTTCTTC
>.|TRBV6-2/TRBV6-3|.|TRBJ2-7
CASSFPIPREGGISYEQYF
TGTGCCAGCAGTTTCCCAATTCCCCGAGAGGGCGGGATTTCCTACGAGCAGTACTTC
>.|TRBV18|.|TRBJ1-1
CASSPPNSPEAFF
TGTGCCAGCTCACCACCGAACTCCCCTGAAGCTTTCTTT
>TRBD1|TRBV9|once|TRBJ1-2
CASRGPDPGQGKDGYTF
TGTGCCAGCAGAGGGCCCGACCCGGGACAGGGGAAGGATGGCTACACCTTC
>.|TRBV27|.|TRBJ1-2
CASSTQALYGYTF
TGTGCCAGCAGTACACAGGCCCTTTATGGCTACACCTTC
>.|TRBV9|.|TRBJ2-2
CASSVGRLPYTGELFF
TGTGCCAGCAGCGTAGGGAGACTGCCGTACACCGGGGAGCTGTTTTTT
>TRBD2|TRBV27|once|TRBJ2-3
CASSLQGLAGEGQYF
TGTGCCAGCAGTTTACAGGGACTAGCGGGAGAGGGGCAGTATTTT
>TRBD1|TRBV5-6|.|TRBJ1-2
CASSLGQGDGYTF
TGTGCCAGCAGCTTGGGACAGGGGGATGGCTACACCTTC
>TRBD2|TRBV9|.|TRBJ2-3
CASSVSGGADTQYF
TGTGCCAGCAGCGTATCGGGGGGGGCAGATACGCAGTATTTT
>TRBD1|TRBV28|.|TRBJ2-7
CASRPGQGYEQYF
TGTGCCAGCAGACCGGGACAGGGCTACGAGCAGTACTTC
>.|TRBV28|.|TRBJ2-5
CASSLRQPGTQYF
TGTGCCAGCAGTTTACGGCAGCCAGGGACCCAGTACTTC
>TRBD1|TRBV7-9|.|TRBJ1-5
CASSRQGVDQPQHF
TGTGCCAGCAGCCGACAGGGCGTAGATCAGCCCCAGCATTTT
>.|TRBV7-2|.|TRBJ2-1
CASTRGGLEQFF
TGTGCCAGCACCCGGGGAGGATTGGAGCAGTTCTTC
>TRBD2|TRBV7-2|once|TRBJ2-2
CASSFGGGMTGELFF
TGTGCCAGCAGCTTTGGCGGGGGTATGACCGGGGAGCTGTTTTTT
>.|TRBV20-1|.|TRBJ1-1
CRSGAVTEAFF
TGCAGATCAGGGGCGGTTACTGAAGCTTTCTTT
>.|TRBV19|.|TRBJ2-7
CASSIVGSPEQYF
TGTGCCAGTAGTATAGTTGGCTCTCCCGAGCAGTACTTC
>.|TRBV28|.|TRBJ2-6
CASSVYFGANVLTF
TGTGCCAGCAGTGTCTATTTTGGGGCCAACGTCCTGACTTTC
>.|TRBV15|.|TRBJ1-5
CATSRDKGQPQHF
TGTGCCACCAGCAGAGATAAGGGGCAGCCCCAGCATTTT
>TRBD2|TRBV7-3|.|TRBJ2-1
CASSLTPGLALNEQFF
TGTGCCAGCAGCTTAACCCCGGGACTAGCGCTCAATGAGCAGTTCTTC
>.|TRBV28|.|TRBJ2-2
CASSFMSGSLNTGELFF
TGTGCCAGCAGTTTTATGTCGGGGAGCCTGAACACCGGGGAGCTGTTTTTT
>.|TRBV9|.|TRBJ2-6
CASSVGGNSGANVLTF
TGTGCCAGCAGCGTTGGGGGGAACTCTGGGGCCAACGTCCTGACTTTC
>.|TRBV11-2|.|TRBJ2-5
CASSLALAPQETQYF
TGTGCCAGCAGCTTAGCCTTGGCCCCTCAAGAGACCCAGTACTTC
>TRBD1|TRBV28|.|TRBJ1-2
CASSPGQGGGYTF
TGTGCCAGCAGCCCAGGACAGGGAGGAGGCTACACCTTC
>TRBD2|TRBV28|.|TRBJ2-2
CASKVRRGGDTGELFF
TGTGCCAGCAAAGTCAGGCGGGGAGGGGACACCGGGGAGCTGTTTTTT
>TRBD2|TRBV28|.|TRBJ2-7
CASIGGLSGDYEQYF
TGTGCCAGCATTGGGGGACTTAGCGGGGACTACGAGCAGTACTTC
>.|TRBV6-5|.|TRBJ1-2
CASRAGIFNYGYTF
TGTGCCAGCCGCGCCGGTATATTTAACTATGGCTACACCTTC
>.|TRBV7-6|.|TRBJ1-2
CASSLVGGDGYTF
TGTGCCAGCAGCTTAGTAGGGGGAGACGGCTACACCTTC
>TRBD1|TRBV11-2|once|TRBJ2-2
CASSLARTGGRTGELFF
TGTGCCAGCAGCTTAGCTCGCACAGGGGGCCGGACCGGGGAGCTGTTTTTT
>TRBD1|TRBV6-1|few|TRBJ1-2
CASSEVAGGHFPYGYTF
TGTGCCAGCAGTGAAGTGGCAGGGGGGCATTTTCCCTATGGCTACACCTTC
>TRBD2|TRBV11-2|.|TRBJ2-2
CASSPVGGRAYTGELFF
TGTGCCAGCAGCCCAGTAGGCGGGAGGGCCTACACCGGGGAGCTGTTTTTT
>.|TRBV6-1|.|TRBJ1-6
CASSEVAVAYNSPLHF
TGTGCCAGCAGTGAAGTAGCAGTTGCTTATAATTCACCCCTCCACTTT
>.|TRBV5-4|.|TRBJ1-1
CASSPQGIEAFF
TGTGCCAGCAGCCCCCAGGGTATTGAAGCTTTCTTT
>.|TRBV4-1|.|TRBJ2-1
CASSQDKLASRGYNEQFF
TGCGCCAGCAGCCAAGATAAACTTGCTAGCAGAGGATACAATGAGCAGTTCTTC
>.|TRBV28|.|TRBJ2-7
CASSPGGSVHEQYF
TGTGCCAGCAGCCCCGGAGGCTCCGTTCACGAGCAGTACTTC